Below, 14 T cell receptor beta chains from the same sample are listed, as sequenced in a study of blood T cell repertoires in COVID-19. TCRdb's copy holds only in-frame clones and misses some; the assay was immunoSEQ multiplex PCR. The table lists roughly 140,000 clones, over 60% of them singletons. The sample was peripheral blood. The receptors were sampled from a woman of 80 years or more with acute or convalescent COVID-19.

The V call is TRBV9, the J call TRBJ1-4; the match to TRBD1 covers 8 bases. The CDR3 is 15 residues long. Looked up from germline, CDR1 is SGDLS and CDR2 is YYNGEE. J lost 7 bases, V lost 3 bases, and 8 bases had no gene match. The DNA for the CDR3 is TGTGCCAGCAGCGCTAGACAGGGGCTCGGTGAAAAACTGTTTTTT. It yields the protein CASSARQGLGEKLFF.

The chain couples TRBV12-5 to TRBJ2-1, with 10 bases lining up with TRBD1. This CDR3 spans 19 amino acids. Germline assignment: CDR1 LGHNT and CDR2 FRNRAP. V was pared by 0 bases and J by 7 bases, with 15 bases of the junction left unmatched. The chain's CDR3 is CASGLVKKEDRGRRNEQFF. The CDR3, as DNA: TGTGCTAGTGGTTTGGTAAAGAAGGAAGACAGGGGGCGCCGGAATGAGCAGTTCTTC.

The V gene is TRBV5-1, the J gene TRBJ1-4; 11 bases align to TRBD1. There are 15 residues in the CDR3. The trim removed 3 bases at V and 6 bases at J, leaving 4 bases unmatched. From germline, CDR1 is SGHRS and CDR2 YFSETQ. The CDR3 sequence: CASSSGQGGDEKLFF. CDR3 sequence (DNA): TGCGCCAGCAGCTCGGGACAGGGGGGAGATGAAAAACTGTTTTTT.

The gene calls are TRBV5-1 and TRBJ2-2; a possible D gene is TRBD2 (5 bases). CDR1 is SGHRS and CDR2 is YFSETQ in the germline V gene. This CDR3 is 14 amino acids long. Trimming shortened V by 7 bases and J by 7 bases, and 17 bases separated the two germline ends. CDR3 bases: TGCGCCAGCCCGGGAAGGACGACCTTCGGGGAGCTGTTTTTT. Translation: CASPGRTTFGELFF.

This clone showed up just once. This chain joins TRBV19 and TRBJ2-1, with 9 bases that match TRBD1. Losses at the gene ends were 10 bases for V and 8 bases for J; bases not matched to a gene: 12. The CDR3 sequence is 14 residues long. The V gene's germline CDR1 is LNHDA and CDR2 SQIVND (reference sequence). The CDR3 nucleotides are TGTGCCACGAAAACCGGACAGGGGTCCGATGAGCAGTTCTTC. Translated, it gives CATKTGQGSDEQFF.

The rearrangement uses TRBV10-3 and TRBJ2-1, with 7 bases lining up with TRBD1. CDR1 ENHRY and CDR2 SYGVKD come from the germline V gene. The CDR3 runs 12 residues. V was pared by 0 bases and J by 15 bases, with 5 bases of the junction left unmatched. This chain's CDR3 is CAISESRDSRFF. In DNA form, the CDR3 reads TGTGCCATCAGTGAGTCGAGGGACAGTCGGTTCTTC.

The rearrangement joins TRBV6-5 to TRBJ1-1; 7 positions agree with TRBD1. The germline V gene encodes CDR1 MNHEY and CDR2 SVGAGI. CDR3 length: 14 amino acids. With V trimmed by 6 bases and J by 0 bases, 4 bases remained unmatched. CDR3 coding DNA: TGTGCCAGCAGGGGACAGTACATGAACACTGAAGCTTTCTTT. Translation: CASRGQYMNTEAFF.

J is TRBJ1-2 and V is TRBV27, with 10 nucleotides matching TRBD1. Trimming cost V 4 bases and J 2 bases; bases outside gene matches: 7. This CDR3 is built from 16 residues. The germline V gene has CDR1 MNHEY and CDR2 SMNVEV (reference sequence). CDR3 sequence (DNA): TGTGCCAGCAGTTCCTTTCCGGGACAGGGGAACTATGGCTACACCTTC. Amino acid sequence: CASSSFPGQGNYGYTF.

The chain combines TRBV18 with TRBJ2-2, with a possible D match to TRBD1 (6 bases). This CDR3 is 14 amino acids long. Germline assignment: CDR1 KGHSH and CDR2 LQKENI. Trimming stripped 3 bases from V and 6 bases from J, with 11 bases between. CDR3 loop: CASSPPGVAGELFF. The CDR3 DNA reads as TGTGCCAGCTCACCTCCAGGGGTAGCCGGGGAGCTGTTTTTT.

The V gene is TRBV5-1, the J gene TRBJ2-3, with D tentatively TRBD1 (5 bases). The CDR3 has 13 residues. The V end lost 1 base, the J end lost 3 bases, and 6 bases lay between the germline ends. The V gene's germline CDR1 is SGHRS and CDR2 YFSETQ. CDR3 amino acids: CASSLQGTDTQYF. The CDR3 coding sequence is TGCGCCAGCAGCTTGCAGGGTACAGATACGCAGTATTTT. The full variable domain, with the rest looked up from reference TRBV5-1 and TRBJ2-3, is KAGVTQTPRYLIKTRGQQVTLSCSPISGHRSVSWYQQTPGQGLQFLFEYFSETQRNKGNFPGRFSGRQFSNSRSEMNVSTLELGDSALYLCASSLQGTDTQYFGPGTRLTVL.

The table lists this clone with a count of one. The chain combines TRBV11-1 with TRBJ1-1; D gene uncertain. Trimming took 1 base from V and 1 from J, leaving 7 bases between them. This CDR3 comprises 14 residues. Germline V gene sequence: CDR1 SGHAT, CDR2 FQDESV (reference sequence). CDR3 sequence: CASSLVRGNTEAFF. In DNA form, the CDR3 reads TGTGCCAGCAGCTTAGTTCGGGGGAACACTGAAGCTTTCTTT. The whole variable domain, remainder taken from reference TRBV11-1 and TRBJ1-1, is EAEVAQSPRYKITEKSQAVAFWCDPISGHATLYWYRQILGQGPELLVQFQDESVVDDSQLPKDRFSAERLKGVDSTLKIQPAELGDSAMYLCASSLVRGNTEAFFGQGTRLTVV.

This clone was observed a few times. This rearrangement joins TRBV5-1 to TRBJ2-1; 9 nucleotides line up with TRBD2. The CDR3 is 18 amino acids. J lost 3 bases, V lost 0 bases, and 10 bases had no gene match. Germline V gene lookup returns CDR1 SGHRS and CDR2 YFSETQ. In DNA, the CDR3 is TGCGCCAGCAGCTTGGAATTAGGCGGGAGGGCACACTACAATGAGCAGTTCTTC. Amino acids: CASSLELGGRAHYNEQFF.

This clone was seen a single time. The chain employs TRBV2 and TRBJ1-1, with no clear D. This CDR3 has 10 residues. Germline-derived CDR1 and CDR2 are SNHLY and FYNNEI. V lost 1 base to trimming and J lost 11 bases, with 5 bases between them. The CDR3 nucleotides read TGTGCCAGCAGTGAAGGGGCGGCTTTCTTT. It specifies CASSEGAAFF.

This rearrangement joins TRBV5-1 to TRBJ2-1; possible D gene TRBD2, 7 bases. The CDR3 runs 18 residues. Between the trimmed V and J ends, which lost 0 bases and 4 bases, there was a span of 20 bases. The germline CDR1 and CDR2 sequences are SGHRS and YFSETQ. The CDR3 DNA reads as TGCGCCAGCAGCTTGGCGGAAACTAGCGTAGGGGGATACAATGAGCAGTTCTTC. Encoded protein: CASSLAETSVGGYNEQFF.